This is a list of T cell receptor beta chains from one sample in a study of T cells after yellow fever vaccination. TCRdb reanalysed the 5' RACE reads using MiXCR and keeps one entry per CDR3 protein. Of hundreds of thousands of distinct CDR3 sequences listed, approximately 13% were seen once; the top ten hold around 15%. This material consisted of PBMCs, taken on the day of the yellow fever booster vaccination. These receptors were collected from a man between 25 and 39 years old who received the YFV17D yellow fever vaccine. Each CDR3 is given with its conserved first and last residue. A D gene is named only where the DNA matches it firmly. Size is omitted from some rows. Given values are once, few, many or a class for expanded clones.

d_call	j_call	clone_size	v_call	cdr3_aa	cdr3_nt
.	TRBJ2-3	.	TRBV5-1	CASSYAGDRTDTQYF	TGCGCCAGCAGTTACGCAGGGGACCGCACAGATACGCAGTATTTT
TRBD2	TRBJ2-7	.	TRBV20-1	CSAPRQGGIDYEQYF	TGCAGTGCCCCGCGTCAGGGAGGGATTGACTACGAGCAGTACTTC
TRBD1	TRBJ1-5	.	TRBV15	CATSRDPGDSPQHF	TGTGCCACCAGCAGAGATCCCGGGGACAGTCCCCAGCATTTT
.	TRBJ2-7	many	TRBV5-1	CASSSGTYEQYF	TGTGCCAGCAGCTCGGGCACCTACGAGCAGTACTTC
.	TRBJ2-7	few	TRBV29-1	CSGIMRNEQYF	TGCAGCGGAATAATGAGGAACGAGCAGTACTTC
.	TRBJ2-7	few	TRBV29-1	CSVGETYEQYF	TGCAGCGTTGGTGAAACCTACGAGCAGTACTTC
TRBD2	TRBJ2-7	few	TRBV5-4	CASSLARREEYF	TGTGCCAGCAGCTTGGCCAGGCGGGAGGAGTACTTC
.	TRBJ1-5	.	TRBV7-8	CASSLGRGNQPQHF	TGTGCCAGCAGCTTGGGACGGGGCAATCAGCCCCAGCATTTT
.	TRBJ1-1	few	TRBV6-5	CASSYRLRGNTEAFF	TGTGCCAGCAGTTACAGGCTTAGGGGGAACACTGAAGCTTTCTTT
.	TRBJ1-5	.	TRBV28	CASSYDSNQPQHF	TGTGCCAGCAGCTACGATAGCAATCAGCCCCAGCATTTT
TRBD1	TRBJ1-1	few	TRBV6-2/TRBV6-3	CASSYPGQSNTEAFF	TGTGCCAGCAGTTACCCGGGACAGTCGAACACTGAAGCTTTCTTT
.	TRBJ2-6	.	TRBV6-2/TRBV6-3	CASSFADSSGANVLTF	TGTGCCAGCAGTTTTGCTGACAGCTCTGGGGCCAACGTCCTGACTTTC